This TCR beta chain was captured in a study of shared clonotypes between healthy human individuals. Donors were Caucasian adults residing in Nashville, Tennessee, USA. Investigators spread the genomic DNA of each subset evenly over several immunoSEQ plates. Clones were read by immunoSEQ multiplex PCR, and TCRdb kept only the in-frame ones, dropping some. The sample holds just over 2,000,000 clones, 85% to 95% seen once. Germline assignment: CDR1 ENHRY and CDR2 SYGVKD. V was clipped by 0 bases and J by 13 bases, with 12 bases between them. This CDR3 region has 12 residues. The chain combines TRBV10-3 with TRBJ1-2, with D maybe TRBD1 (5 bases). The source of this sequence is a man between 18 and 29 years old in good health. Specimen: naive CD4+ T cells sorted from blood. Subset specified: CD45RA+ positively selected. The chain's CDR3 is CAISESTEAGTF. In DNA form, the CDR3 reads TGTGCCATCAGTGAGTCGACAGAAGCGGGCACCTTC.